This T cell receptor (beta chain) was sequenced for a study of tumor-infiltrating lymphocytes in primary liver carcinoma. cDNA specific to TCR beta was made from 500 ng of total RNA, with a constant-region primer employed for priming. Modified slightly, ARM-PCR produced TCR beta libraries over three nested multiplex PCR rounds. Both of the initial two PCR rounds ran for about 9 cycles and employed TRBV1-TRBV30 forward primers alongside a C-beta reverse primer. TCRdb recomputed calls from the multiplex PCR reads with MiXCR, one row per CDR3 protein. The data contain 150,000 to 200,000 distinct CDR3 sequences, around four fifths of them singletons. This clonotype showed up just once. Joint extraction of RNA and DNA used about 17-30 mg of bulk tissue that was unsorted. Treatment-naive at the time, the patients had chronic HBV infection. Without exception, tumor samples held over 75% viable tumor cells.

V gave up 2 bases and J gave up 4 bases, with 9 bases separating them. CDR1 is ENHRY, CDR2 SYGVKD, per germline. This CDR3 region has 14 residues. The sequence derives from a man aged 40-49 years with primary liver carcinoma and hepatitis B virus infection. Sequencing was performed on tumor tissue from primary liver carcinoma. The chain couples TRBV10-3 to TRBJ2-1; D is unresolved. The CDR3: CAISESGLYNEQFF. The CDR3 region has the DNA TGTGCCATCAGTGAGAGTGGTTTGTACAATGAGCAGTTCTTC.